This is a list of T cell receptor beta chains from one sample in a study of beta chain features in type 1 diabetes. TCRdb's table, derived via immunoSEQ multiplex PCR, lists solely in-frame clones and lacks some. The sample lists approximately 280,000 clones; 15% were seen once. Sequencing was performed on naive CD4+ T cells from blood. The receptor source for this set is a man aged 18 to 30 with type 1 diabetes. Both conserved end residues are part of each CDR3. D genes are given only for firm matches. Clone size is not always given. Where it is, it says once, few, many or a class for expanded clones.

clone_size j_call v_call d_call cdr3_aa cdr3_nt
few TRBJ2-3 TRBV30 TRBD2 CAWAGADTQYF TGTGCCTGGGCGGGAGCAGATACGCAGTATTTT
- TRBJ2-5 TRBV5-5 - CASSLTGLSETQYF TGTGCCAGCAGCTTAACAGGGCTGTCAGAGACCCAGTACTTC
- TRBJ2-5 TRBV6-5 - CASSELGETQYF TGTGCCAGCAGTGAACTCGGGGAGACCCAGTACTTC
- TRBJ2-5 TRBV5-1 - CASTTGGFGQETQYF TGCGCCAGCACTACAGGCGGTTTTGGCCAAGAGACCCAGTACTTC
few TRBJ2-1 TRBV15 - CATSPPGGGEQFF TGTGCCACCAGCCCCCCTGGAGGAGGCGAGCAGTTCTTC
- TRBJ1-1 TRBV2 TRBD1 CASRRDRDAFF TGTGCCAGCAGACGGGACAGGGATGCTTTCTTT
few TRBJ2-7 TRBV15 - CATSPLPSAREQYF TGTGCCACCAGCCCCCTCCCGAGTGCGAGGGAGCAGTACTTC
few TRBJ2-3 TRBV5-1 TRBD2 CASSLALAGRSTDTQYF TGCGCCAGCAGCTTGGCCCTAGCGGGACGGAGCACAGATACGCAGTATTTT
few TRBJ1-5 TRBV21-1 - CASSFRDRENQPQHF TGTGCCAGCAGCTTCCGGGACAGGGAAAATCAGCCCCAGCATTTT
few TRBJ2-7 TRBV18 TRBD2 CASSPPFGTSIAYEQYF TGTGCCAGCTCACCACCATTCGGGACTAGTATCGCCTACGAGCAGTACTTC